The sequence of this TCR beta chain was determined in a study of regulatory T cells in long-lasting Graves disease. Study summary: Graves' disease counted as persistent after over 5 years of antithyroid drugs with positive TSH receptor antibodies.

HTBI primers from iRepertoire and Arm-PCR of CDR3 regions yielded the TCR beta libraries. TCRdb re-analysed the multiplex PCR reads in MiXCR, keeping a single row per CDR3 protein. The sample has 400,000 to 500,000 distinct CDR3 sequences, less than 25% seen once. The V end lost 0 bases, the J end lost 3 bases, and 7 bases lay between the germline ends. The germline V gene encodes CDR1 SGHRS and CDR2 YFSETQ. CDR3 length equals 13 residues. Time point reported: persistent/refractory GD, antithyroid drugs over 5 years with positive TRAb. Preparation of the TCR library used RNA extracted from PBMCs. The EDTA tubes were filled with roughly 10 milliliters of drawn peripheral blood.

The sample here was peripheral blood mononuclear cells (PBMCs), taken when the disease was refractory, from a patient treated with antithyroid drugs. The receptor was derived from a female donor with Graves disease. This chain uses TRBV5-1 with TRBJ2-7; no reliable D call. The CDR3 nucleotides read TGCGCCAGCAGCTTGGAGGGCATCTACGAGCAGTACTTC. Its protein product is CASSLEGIYEQYF.